The rows below give T cell receptor beta chains drawn from one sample of a study of T cell repertoires in cytomegalovirus infection. Each CDR3 protein gets one entry after TCRdb re-called the reads with MiXCR. Counted here are around 260,000 distinct CDR3 sequences, over 20% occurring once; the ten biggest clones make up approximately 14%. Material: PBMCs. The receptor source for this set is a human donor in good health (CMV status not recorded). Some clones in this sample may be carry-over from other donors' samples. Each CDR3 is given with its conserved first and last residue. Size values are once, few and many counts, or a class for expanded clones, and some rows have none.

abundance: .
v_gene: TRBV28
j_gene: TRBJ2-5
CDR3aa: CASSVIAVQETQYF

abundance: few
v_gene: TRBV20-1
j_gene: TRBJ2-1
CDR3aa: CSAEQPSALLSYNEQFF

abundance: .
v_gene: TRBV2
j_gene: TRBJ2-1
CDR3aa: CASNTIDFHNEQFF

abundance: .
v_gene: TRBV5-4
j_gene: TRBJ2-5
CDR3aa: CASRMRYREETQYF

abundance: many
v_gene: TRBV20-1
j_gene: TRBJ2-3
CDR3aa: CSARDVNTDTQYF

abundance: few
v_gene: TRBV5-1
j_gene: TRBJ1-2
CDR3aa: CASSLETRGTYGYTF

abundance: few
v_gene: TRBV29-1
j_gene: TRBJ2-2
CDR3aa: CSARTGGNTGELFF

abundance: few
v_gene: TRBV25-1
j_gene: TRBJ1-1
CDR3aa: CASSGLSLLRTANTEAFF

abundance: few
v_gene: TRBV7-2
j_gene: TRBJ1-1
CDR3aa: CASSLGQAITEAFF

abundance: many
v_gene: TRBV7-2
j_gene: TRBJ2-7
CDR3aa: CASSLAGAGSVYEQYF

abundance: .
v_gene: TRBV6-1
j_gene: TRBJ2-7
CDR3aa: CASLSRLGIYEQYF

abundance: few
v_gene: TRBV27
j_gene: TRBJ2-2
CDR3aa: CASSLFSAAGELFF

abundance: few
v_gene: TRBV7-9
j_gene: TRBJ2-5
CDR3aa: CASRRAGGGETQYF

abundance: few
v_gene: TRBV28
j_gene: TRBJ2-7
CDR3aa: CASRSGQGAEEQYF

abundance: .
v_gene: TRBV14
j_gene: TRBJ2-2
CDR3aa: CASSWTHNTGELFF

abundance: few
v_gene: TRBV7-6
j_gene: TRBJ2-1
CDR3aa: CASADGGGNEQFF

abundance: .
v_gene: TRBV20-1
j_gene: TRBJ2-1
CDR3aa: CSATDLYNEQFF

abundance: many
v_gene: TRBV14
j_gene: TRBJ2-1
CDR3aa: CASSQRTGSSYNEQFF

abundance: few
v_gene: TRBV12-3/TRBV12-4
j_gene: TRBJ2-1
CDR3aa: CASSLRAGGPGNEQFF

abundance: few
v_gene: TRBV6-5
j_gene: TRBJ2-5
CDR3aa: CASARTQDRAMETQYF

abundance: few
v_gene: TRBV7-8
j_gene: TRBJ2-1
CDR3aa: CASSLYGNEQFF

abundance: .
v_gene: TRBV5-1
j_gene: TRBJ2-3
CDR3aa: CASSDGLAGGDTQYF

abundance: .
v_gene: TRBV29-1
j_gene: TRBJ2-7
CDR3aa: CSVEDLSYEQYF

abundance: .
v_gene: TRBV6-1
j_gene: TRBJ1-2
CDR3aa: CASRQQEYPYGYTF

abundance: .
v_gene: TRBV29-1
j_gene: TRBJ2-3
CDR3aa: CSVGLTDTQYF

abundance: .
v_gene: TRBV11-2
j_gene: TRBJ2-2
CDR3aa: CASSPDGNTGELFF

abundance: many
v_gene: TRBV7-2
j_gene: TRBJ2-3
CDR3aa: CASSLGGLASAQYF

abundance: many
v_gene: TRBV19
j_gene: TRBJ2-1
CDR3aa: CASRRTSGRGGSYNEQFF

abundance: .
v_gene: TRBV6-4
j_gene: TRBJ2-1
CDR3aa: CASSAGTVVGHEQFF

abundance: few
v_gene: TRBV28
j_gene: TRBJ2-7
CDR3aa: CASSPVGVYEQYF

abundance: .
v_gene: TRBV18
j_gene: TRBJ1-2
CDR3aa: CASSPLPGGVNYGYTF

abundance: few
v_gene: TRBV3-1
j_gene: TRBJ1-5
CDR3aa: CASSQDQQVNQPQHF

abundance: few
v_gene: TRBV5-1
j_gene: TRBJ2-7
CDR3aa: CASSLTGEVSYEQYF

abundance: few
v_gene: TRBV28
j_gene: TRBJ1-1
CDR3aa: CASSPLGQKNTEAFF

abundance: .
v_gene: TRBV18
j_gene: TRBJ2-7
CDR3aa: CASSLTSPSDEQYF